This TCR beta chain was identified during a study of vaccination effects on CD4 cells after COVID-19. Overall study context: CD4+ T cells specific for antigen were expanded with viral peptide pools by the ViraFEST assay before sequencing.

Notes on the study in general: Only a single clone (1 of 255 vaccine-induced clones in healthy vaccinees) cross-reacted with common cold coronaviruses.

Libraries were prepared by immunoSEQ multiplex PCR; TCRdb keeps only in-frame clonotypes and omits some of them. The table lists tens of thousands of clones, roughly 74% of them singletons. Upon completion of roughly ten days in culture, CD4+ T cells were isolated. About this clone itself: Its antigen is still unknown.

V dropped 5 bases and J dropped 1; count of bases not matched to a gene: 1. The CDR3 has 13 residues. Germline CDR1 reads MGHRA; CDR2 reads YSYEKL. V gene TRBV4-1 combines with J gene TRBJ1-1, with TRBD1 identical over 7 bases. This TCR was sampled from a human donor who received a COVID-19 vaccine. Sample: CD4+ T cells from PBMCs cultured without peptide, taken before COVID-19 vaccination. CDR3 protein: CASSRQGNTEAFF. The DNA of the CDR3 is TGCGCCAGCAGCAGACAGGGGAACACTGAAGCTTTCTTT.